These 28 T cell receptor beta chains came from one sample sequenced in a study of blood T cell repertoires in COVID-19. Only in-frame clones appear in the TCRdb table, and some are missing; sequencing was by immunoSEQ multiplex PCR. The sample lists fewer than 75,000 clones; about 88% were seen once. The specimen sequenced was peripheral blood. The source is a human donor in a cohort sampled during active COVID-19.

The chain couples TRBV5-4 to TRBJ2-5; 8 nucleotides align to TRBD1. Per germline, CDR1 SGHNT and CDR2 YYREEE (reference sequence). The CDR3 sequence is 13 residues long. Germline trimming cut 3 bases from V and 5 bases from J; bases unmatched to any gene: 3. This CDR3 is CASSSTGVETQYF. CDR3 DNA: TGTGCCAGCAGCTCGACAGGGGTGGAGACCCAGTACTTC.

The gene calls are TRBV7-2 and TRBJ2-5; no definite D call. Germline-derived CDR1 and CDR2 are SGHTA and FQGNSA. V was shortened by 6 bases and J by 4 bases, with 9 bases between the two germline ends. This CDR3 contains 12 residues. CDR3 residues: CASSYIPETQYF. The CDR3 region has the DNA TGTGCCAGCAGTTACATACCAGAGACCCAGTACTTC.

In its sample, this clone was seen a few times. The V gene is TRBV12-3 or TRBV12-4, the J gene TRBJ1-6; a weak D match, TRBD1 (5 bases). V gave up 5 bases and J gave up 7 bases, with 9 bases separating them. CDR3 length equals 13 residues. The CDR3 loop reads CASSTNRNSPLHF. The CDR3 bases are TGTGCCAGCAGTACGAACAGGAATTCACCCCTCCACTTT.

The genes are TRBV27 and TRBJ2-1; D uncertain. Trimming cost V 3 bases and J 8 bases, with 14 bases left between them. Germline CDR1 MNHEY, CDR2 SMNVEV (reference sequence). This CDR3 has 14 residues. The CDR3 loop is CASSFSHSDYEQFF. The CDR3 nucleotides read TGTGCCAGCAGTTTCAGCCATAGTGACTATGAGCAGTTCTTC.

This clone was recorded only once. This rearrangement joins TRBV5-1 to TRBJ2-5; 7 nucleotides line up with TRBD1. The length of the CDR3 is 14 residues. After removal of 5 bases from V and 5 bases from J, the junction contained 9 bases not matched to a gene. The germline CDR1 and CDR2 sequences are SGHRS and YFSETQ. The DNA for the CDR3 is TGCGCCAGCAGGCCGGGACAGTCAGTGGAGACCCAGTACTTC. Its protein product is CASRPGQSVETQYF.

Only one count was recorded for this clone. The DNA of the CDR3 is TGTGCCAGCATCGGGACTAGCGGTGGCACAGATACGCAGTATTTT. Protein product: CASIGTSGGTDTQYF. The rearrangement links TRBV19 to TRBJ2-3, with 11 bases aligning to TRBD2. CDR1 and CDR2 (germline): LNHDA, SQIVND (reference sequence). The CDR3 consists of 15 residues. The junction had 6 bases not matched to a gene; V was cut back by 9 bases and J by 1 base. Full variable domain (outside the CDR3, taken from reference TRBV19 and TRBJ2-3): DGGITQSPKYLFRKEGQNVTLSCEQNLNHDAMYWYRQDPGQGLRLIYYSQIVNDFQKGDIAEGYSVSREKKESFPLTVTSAQKNPTAFYLCASIGTSGGTDTQYFGPGTRLTVL.

The gene calls are TRBV5-1 and TRBJ2-5, with 8 positions matching TRBD1. CDR1 is SGHRS, CDR2 YFSETQ, per germline. V shed 0 bases, J shed 5 bases, and the junction held 6 bases outside the gene matches. The CDR3 consists of 15 residues. In DNA, the CDR3 is TGCGCCAGCAGCTTGGCGGCAGGGGGCGCGGAGACCCAGTACTTC. Protein: CASSLAAGGAETQYF.

This rearrangement joins TRBV9 to TRBJ2-2, with D perhaps TRBD1 (7 bases). Trimming stripped 3 bases from V and 2 bases from J, with 14 bases between. The CDR3 covers 16 residues. In germline, CDR1 is SGDLS, CDR2 YYNGEE. CDR3 protein: CASSAWGDSNTGELFF. The CDR3 nucleotides are TGTGCCAGCAGCGCCTGGGGGGACAGCAACACCGGGGAGCTGTTTTTT.

This sequence joins TRBV25-1 and TRBJ2-1; 16 nucleotides match TRBD2. Germline assignment: CDR1 MGHDK and CDR2 SYGVNS. V lost 7 bases and J lost 15; bases outside the gene matches: 12. The CDR3 runs to 15 residues. This chain's CDR3 is CASNGWGLAGGRWFF. As DNA, the CDR3 is TGTGCCAGCAATGGTTGGGGACTAGCGGGAGGGCGGTGGTTCTTC.

This sequence joins TRBV6-2 or TRBV6-3 and TRBJ2-5; D may be TRBD2 (6 bases). Per germline, CDR1 MNHEY and CDR2 SVGEGT. V was pared by 4 bases and J by 1 base, with 10 bases between. There are 14 residues in the CDR3. The CDR3 reads CASSFGTVQETQYF. Written as DNA, the CDR3 is TGTGCCAGCAGTTTTGGGACTGTCCAAGAGACCCAGTACTTC.

This chain joins TRBV18 and TRBJ2-5; maybe TRBD1 (6 bases). The CDR3 extends over 14 amino acids. The germline V gene has CDR1 KGHSH and CDR2 LQKENI. V lost 5 bases and J lost 4, with 14 bases in between. CDR3 DNA sequence: TGTGCCAGCTCAACAACAGGGTCAGGAGAGACCCAGTACTTC. It is translated as CASSTTGSGETQYF. Supplemented by reference TRBV18 and TRBJ2-5, the full variable domain reads NAGVMQNPRHLVRRRGQEARLRCSPMKGHSHVYWYRQLPEEGLKFMVYLQKENIIDESGMPKERFSAEFPKEGPSILRIQQVVRGDSAAYFCASSTTGSGETQYFGPGTRLLVL.

This chain links TRBV9 with TRBJ2-7, with a tentative D call TRBD2 (7 bases). Per the germline V gene, CDR1 is SGDLS and CDR2 is YYNGEE. The CDR3 extends over 16 amino acids. V was clipped by 0 bases and J by 2 bases, with 15 bases between them. CDR3 DNA sequence: TGTGCCAGCAGCGTAGCTGGGGGGGCCCGGACCTACGAGCAGTACTTC. Its protein product is CASSVAGGARTYEQYF. The complete variable domain, with remaining parts taken from reference TRBV9 and TRBJ2-7, reads DSGVTQTPKHLITATGQRVTLRCSPRSGDLSVYWYQQSLDQGLQFLIQYYNGEERAKGNILERFSAQQFPDLHSELNLSSLELGDSALYFCASSVAGGARTYEQYFGPGTRLTVT.

The rearrangement joins TRBV6-6 to TRBJ1-5, with a possible D match to TRBD1 (6 bases). Germline CDR1 reads MNHNY; CDR2 reads SVGAGI (reference sequence). Trimming stripped 4 bases from V and 0 bases from J, with 13 bases between. The CDR3 extends over 16 amino acids. The CDR3 region is CASSSQGTGSNQPQHF. In nucleotides, the CDR3 is TGTGCCAGCAGTTCTCAGGGGACGGGTAGCAATCAGCCCCAGCATTTT.

On this clone itself: Other DNA sequences in the sample encode the same CDR3. The gene calls are TRBV28 and TRBJ1-6, with 8 bases lining up with TRBD1. J gave up 6 bases and V 6 bases, and 4 bases lay outside the gene matches. Per the germline V gene, CDR1 is MDHEN and CDR2 is SYDVKM. CDR3 length equals 14 residues. CDR3 DNA: TGTGCCAGCAGAACGACAGGGGCTAATTCACCCCTCCACTTT. This gives the protein CASRTTGANSPLHF.

This clone was detected only once. The rearrangement uses TRBV7-2 and TRBJ2-7; TRBD2 matches 10 bases. Germline V gene data show CDR1 as SGHTA and CDR2 as FQGNSA. This CDR3 is 15 amino acids long. V lost 3 bases, J lost 4 bases, and 6 bases stayed unmatched. As DNA, the CDR3 is TGTGCCAGCAGCTTGGCAGCGGGAGGGCCTTACGAGCAGTACTTC. This encodes CASSLAAGGPYEQYF.

The chain links TRBV11-2 to TRBJ2-6, with a possible D match to TRBD1 (5 bases). V was trimmed by 2 bases and J by 2 bases, leaving 13 bases between them. This CDR3 is built from 17 residues. Germline V gene data show CDR1 as SGHAT and CDR2 as FQNNGV. CDR3 loop: CASSLMGPGTGANVLTF. For the CDR3, the DNA is TGTGCCAGCAGCTTAATGGGGCCGGGTACTGGGGCCAACGTCCTGACTTTC.

The chain is built from TRBV4-3 and TRBJ1-6, with a tentative D call TRBD1 (5 bases). Germline V gene sequence: CDR1 LGHNA, CDR2 YSLEER. The CDR3 runs 16 residues. The V and J ends lost 4 bases and 10 bases respectively, with 20 bases between them. CDR3 region: CASSRAGTGGISPLHF. As DNA, the CDR3 is TGCGCCAGCAGCCGGGCCGGGACGGGGGGGATCTCACCCCTCCACTTT.

V usage is TRBV7-9 and J usage is TRBJ1-5; tentative D call: TRBD1 (5 bases). The CDR3 is made up of 15 amino acids. Trimming removed 5 bases at V and 10 bases at J, with 21 bases between. Germline values: CDR1 SEHNR, CDR2 FQNEAQ (reference sequence). The CDR3 DNA reads as TGTGCCAGCAGCCAAAGCACGGGGGGGTCATCACCCCAGCATTTT. Its translation: CASSQSTGGSSPQHF.

CDR3 DNA sequence: TGCGCCAGCAGCTTGAGCGGGGATCCCGGGGGGGATACGCAGTATTTT. Translation gives CASSLSGDPGGDTQYF. The rearrangement joins TRBV5-1 to TRBJ2-3, with TRBD2 identical over 7 bases. This CDR3 has 16 residues. Germline V CDR1 and CDR2: SGHRS, YFSETQ. The trim removed 1 base at V and 6 bases at J, leaving 11 bases unmatched.

J is TRBJ2-7 and V is TRBV11-2, with TRBD1 matching 8 bases. Germline CDR1 SGHAT, CDR2 FQNNGV. This CDR3 is 14 amino acids long. V trimming: 5 bases; J trimming: 3 bases; junction bases outside the gene matches: 6. CDR3 coding DNA: TGTGCCAGCAGCGCACGACAGGGGTTCTACGAGCAGTACTTC. As protein: CASSARQGFYEQYF.

This rearrangement joins TRBV3-1 (or the pseudogene TRBV3-2) to TRBJ2-5; 8 bases are shared with TRBD2. The CDR3 is 15 residues long. Looked up from germline, CDR1 is LGHDT and CDR2 is YNNKEL (reference sequence). V shed 4 bases, J shed 4 bases, and the junction held 8 bases outside the gene matches. The CDR3, as DNA: TGTGCCAGCAGCCGTCCGGGACTAGGAGTAGAGACCCAGTACTTC. This codes for CASSRPGLGVETQYF.

A remark on this clone: Mismatch with germline at one junction end may stem from a read error. The V gene is TRBV5-6, the J gene TRBJ2-7; D perhaps matches TRBD2 (6 bases). This CDR3 is built from 14 residues. Germline V gene data show CDR1 as SGHDT and CDR2 as YYEEEE. The CDR3 DNA is TGTGCCAGCAGTTTGGGACTCAACTCCTACGAGCAGTACTTC. Translated: CASSLGLNSYEQYF.

V and J are TRBV5-4 and TRBJ2-7; a possible D gene is TRBD1 (5 bases). Germline CDR1 and CDR2: SGHNT and YYREEE (reference sequence). This CDR3 is 13 amino acids long. V lost 3 bases and J lost 4, with 11 bases in between. In nucleotides, the CDR3 is TGTGCCAGCAGCTCCCAGTCAGGGTACGAGCAGTACTTC. Its protein product is CASSSQSGYEQYF.

The chain recombines TRBV9 with TRBJ1-6; maybe TRBD1 (5 bases). The germline V and J ends were trimmed by 3 bases and 10 bases, with 11 bases remaining between them. CDR1 SGDLS and CDR2 YYNGEE come from the germline V gene. The CDR3 runs 13 residues. DNA of the CDR3: TGTGCCAGCAGCGCAGGGAAGGTCTCACCCCTCCACTTT. Residues: CASSAGKVSPLHF.

The V gene is TRBV7-3, the J gene TRBJ1-1; possible D gene TRBD1, 6 bases. This CDR3 has 13 amino acids. Trimming removed 4 bases from V and 6 bases from J, with 12 bases in between. Germline V gene data show CDR1 as SGHTA and CDR2 as FQGTGA. The CDR3 protein is CASSYARGAEAFF. The CDR3 DNA reads TGTGCCAGCAGCTACGCCAGGGGCGCTGAAGCTTTCTTT.

The chain carries TRBV4-3 and TRBJ2-1; the match to TRBD2 covers 8 bases. V dropped 0 bases and J dropped 8; count of bases not matched to a gene: 12. CDR3 length equals 17 residues. CDR1 LGHNA and CDR2 YSLEER come from the germline V gene. This CDR3 reads CASSQDRLAGRGDEQFF. The CDR3 nucleotides are TGCGCCAGCAGCCAAGATCGGCTAGCGGGCAGAGGAGATGAGCAGTTCTTC.

This chain connects TRBV19 to TRBJ2-2, with 9 bases matching TRBD1. The J segment lost 8 bases and the V segment lost 4 bases, leaving 5 bases of the junction unmatched. Germline V CDR1 and CDR2: LNHDA, SQIVND (reference sequence). The CDR3 contains 14 residues. CDR3 sequence reads: CASSRGQGPGELFF. In nucleotides, the CDR3 is TGTGCCAGTAGTAGGGGACAGGGCCCGGGGGAGCTGTTTTTT.

The chain joins TRBV3-1 (or the pseudogene TRBV3-2) to TRBJ2-5; D remains ambiguous. V lost 0 bases and J lost 0, with 8 bases in between. CDR3 size: 15 residues. CDR1 LGHDT and CDR2 YNNKEL come from the germline V gene (reference sequence). CDR3 residues: CASSQERRDQETQYF. The CDR3 region has the DNA TGTGCCAGCAGCCAAGAACGCCGGGACCAAGAGACCCAGTACTTC.